This paragraph reports one T cell receptor (beta chain). The data were obtained in a study of blood T cells in healthy people across ages. The trim removed 5 bases at V and 13 bases at J, leaving 16 bases unmatched. The CDR3 is 15 amino acids. Germline loops: CDR1 MNHNY, CDR2 SVGAGI (reference sequence). The authors ran a second PCR of roughly 6 to 12 cycles using a sample-barcoded 5' primer and a J-beta primer mix. Via MiXCR, TCRdb re-called the 5' RACE reads, giving one row per CDR3 protein. The sample holds about 970,000 distinct CDR3 sequences, roughly 51% seen once. This sequence joins TRBV6-6 and TRBJ1-2, with 10 bases aligning to TRBD1. The receptor's source is an older woman in good health. The sample comprised blood. The CDR3 DNA is TGTGCCAGCAGTAAGACCGGGACAGGGGCCTGCAAAGGCACCTTC. Its protein product is CASSKTGTGACKGTF.